A selection of T cell receptor beta chains follows, all from one sample in a study of cytomegalovirus exposure and HLA in healthy donors. The method was immunoSEQ multiplex PCR; TCRdb's version includes in-frame clones alone and lacks a portion of them. The data hold about 97,000 clones, with roughly 95% observed a single time. Sequencing used PBMCs. The receptors here all came from a woman under 30 in good health and CMV-seronegative. Both conserved end residues are part of each CDR3.

CDR3 protein: CASSSTGTNQETQYF
J gene: TRBJ2-5
V gene: TRBV27

CDR3 protein: CASSATSGDASSEQFF
J gene: TRBJ2-1
V gene: TRBV25-1

CDR3 protein: CASSLDSYYGYTF
J gene: TRBJ1-2
V gene: TRBV13

CDR3 protein: CASSQGISLVSGANVLTF
J gene: TRBJ2-6
V gene: TRBV4-3

CDR3 protein: CASSLDRDIGLF
J gene: TRBJ1-1
V gene: TRBV5-6

CDR3 protein: CASSQASGQGALNNQPQHF
J gene: TRBJ1-5
V gene: TRBV4-1

CDR3 protein: CASSVSDREAFF
J gene: TRBJ1-1
V gene: TRBV9

CDR3 protein: CASSIDRGPYEQYF
J gene: TRBJ2-7
V gene: TRBV18

CDR3 protein: CASSIGGGIYNEQFF
J gene: TRBJ2-1
V gene: TRBV19

CDR3 protein: CASRAVDSYEQYF
J gene: TRBJ2-7
V gene: TRBV6-1

CDR3 protein: CASTLSGQGARETQYF
J gene: TRBJ2-5
V gene: TRBV11-2

CDR3 protein: CASSDRGVSGLAGGKDSYEQYF
J gene: TRBJ2-7
V gene: TRBV2

CDR3 protein: CASAEVQGAQGYTF
J gene: TRBJ1-2
V gene: TRBV18

CDR3 protein: CASSGVRIDEQFF
J gene: TRBJ2-1
V gene: TRBV2

CDR3 protein: CASSEGREIQPQHF
J gene: TRBJ1-5
V gene: TRBV6-1

CDR3 protein: CASSRGQGANIQYF
J gene: TRBJ2-4
V gene: TRBV19

CDR3 protein: CASSSGTDYEQYF
J gene: TRBJ2-7
V gene: TRBV6-6

CDR3 protein: CASSITGTESYEQYF
J gene: TRBJ2-7
V gene: TRBV9

CDR3 protein: CASSIFGTDNSPLHF
J gene: TRBJ1-6
V gene: TRBV7-2

CDR3 protein: CASSPPQGKFGEAFF
J gene: TRBJ1-1
V gene: TRBV6-5

CDR3 protein: CASGLSTGVAYGYTF
J gene: TRBJ1-2
V gene: TRBV12-5

CDR3 protein: CASSRNSPYEQYF
J gene: TRBJ2-7
V gene: TRBV5-5

CDR3 protein: CAISEYNDREAHYEQYF
J gene: TRBJ2-7
V gene: TRBV10-3

CDR3 protein: CASSFSTGITYEQYF
J gene: TRBJ2-7
V gene: TRBV7-8